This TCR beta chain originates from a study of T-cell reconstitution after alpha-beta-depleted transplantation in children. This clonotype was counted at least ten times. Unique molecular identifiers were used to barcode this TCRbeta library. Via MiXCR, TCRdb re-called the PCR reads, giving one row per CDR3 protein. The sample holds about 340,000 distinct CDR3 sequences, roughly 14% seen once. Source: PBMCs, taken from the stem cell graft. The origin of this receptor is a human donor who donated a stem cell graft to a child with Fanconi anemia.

For the CDR3, the DNA is TGTGCCAGCTCAAGGGGACAGGGGAAGTACAATGAGCAGTTCTTC. Encoded protein: CASSRGQGKYNEQFF. The chain recombines TRBV18 with TRBJ2-1, with 10 nucleotides matching TRBD1. CDR3 length: 15 residues. V was clipped by 5 bases and J by 4 bases; unmatched bases: 5. CDR1 is KGHSH, CDR2 LQKENI, per germline. The entire variable domain, with the rest obtained from reference TRBV18 and TRBJ2-1, is as follows: NAGVMQNPRHLVRRRGQEARLRCSPMKGHSHVYWYRQLPEEGLKFMVYLQKENIIDESGMPKERFSAEFPKEGPSILRIQQVVRGDSAAYFCASSRGQGKYNEQFFGPGTRLTVL.